The present T cell receptor (delta chain) was sequenced within a study of gamma-delta T cells after stem cell transplantation. TCRdb fed the RT-PCR reads to CATT. The sample holds over 9,000 delta-chain clones, about 1.2% seen once. This CDR3 contains 15 residues. The germline gives CDR1 GEAIGNYY, CDR2 EKD. Trimming at V came to 3 bases and at J to 4 bases, leaving 10 bases not matched to a gene. V and J are TRDV2 and TRDJ1; 7 positions match TRDD3. This receptor was identified in a human donor. It is not recorded whose cells these are; they may come from a transplant donor. The source material was gamma-delta T cells. As DNA, the CDR3 is TGTGCCTGTGACCCTTTGGGGGAAGGGGACGATAAACTCATCTTT. This encodes CACDPLGEGDDKLIF.